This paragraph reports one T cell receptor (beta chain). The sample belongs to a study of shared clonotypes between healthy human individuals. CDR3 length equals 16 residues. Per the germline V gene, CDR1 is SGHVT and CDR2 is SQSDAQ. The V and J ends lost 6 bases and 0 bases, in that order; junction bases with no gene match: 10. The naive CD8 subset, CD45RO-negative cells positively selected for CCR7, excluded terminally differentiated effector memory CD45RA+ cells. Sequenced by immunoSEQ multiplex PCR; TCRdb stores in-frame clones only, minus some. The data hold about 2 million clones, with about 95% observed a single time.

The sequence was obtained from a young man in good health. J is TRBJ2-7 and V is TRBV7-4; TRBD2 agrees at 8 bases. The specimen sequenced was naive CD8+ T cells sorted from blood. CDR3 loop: CASSPHGSGSSYEQYF. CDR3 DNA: TGTGCCAGCAGTCCCCACGGGAGCGGGAGCTCCTACGAGCAGTACTTC. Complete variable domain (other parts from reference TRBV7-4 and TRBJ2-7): GAGVSQSPRYKVAKRGRDVALRCDSISGHVTLYWYRQTLGQGSEVLTYSQSDAQRDKSGRPSGRFSAERPERSVSTLKIQRTEQGDSAVYLCASSPHGSGSSYEQYFGPGTRLTVT.